The sequence of this TCR beta chain was determined in a study of blood T cell dynamics during melanoma immunotherapy (dated by TCRdb to 2018 to 2021). Looking at the study overall: Patients with metastatic melanoma were treated with first-line pembrolizumab or nivolumab plus ipilimumab as standard of care in the United Kingdom. To find early correlates of response, peripheral T cell receptor repertoires were profiled in metastatic melanoma patients before and after one cycle of checkpoint inhibitor therapy. The training cohort was made up of consecutive patients, while a further independent group of patients from the same centre was pooled to form an external validation set.

This clone registers as large (0.1 to 1%) within its sample. It lacks a known antigen. Within one base of it there is no much larger clone, and no base qualities were kept. Per the germline V gene (reference sequence), WNHNN is the CDR1 and SYGVQD is the CDR2. Measured from the cysteine to the phenylalanine, the CDR3 is 15 residues long. The kept DNA is CDR3 alone, 45 bases in frame from the first base. According to the study, the label for this sample's time point signals: pre-treatment baseline. Blood samples were collected before treatment (T0) and at week 3 (W3), after the first cycle of checkpoint blockade. Except for a couple of patients with rapid clinical progression, response was assessed 12 weeks after the first infusion by RECIST 1.1; disease control meant complete response, partial response or stable disease. Patients with prior systemic cancer treatment, concomitant immunosuppressant therapy or synchronous other active malignancies were excluded. TCR beta was sequenced in both bulk PBMC and plasma cell-free DNA in order to track circulating cells as well as T cell turnover. PBMC were isolated from blood with Lymphoprep and SepMate tubes, followed by red cell lysis. QIAamp DNA Blood Mini kits were used to extract DNA from PBMC and sorted T cell subsets.

Results and caveats for the whole study, not just this receptor: A bifurcated reorganization of the PBMC repertoire at W3, with increased clonality or increased diversity, was observed in patients who later achieved disease control, unlike in progressors. Whether the T cell clones behind the repertoire changes were melanoma-specific or instead reflected general immune activation was something the study could not determine. The relatively small sample size was recognized as a factor that could limit how well the results generalize.

Every bulk PBMC sample was loaded with the same fixed amount of approximately 0.35 ug of DNA. TCR beta CDR3 sequences were amplified from genomic DNA with the immunoSEQ TCRb Assay kit following manufacturer instructions. The KAPA Library Quantification Kit for Illumina platforms was used to quantify the pooled libraries by qPCR. Pooled libraries were sequenced on an Illumina NextSeq 500, clustered at about 0.6-1.2 pM. In the original analysis: The TCR data were analyzed using immunoSEQ ANALYZER and the R LymphoSeq package. A rearrangement efficiency score was calculated as productive divided by the sum of productive and non-productive CDR3 sequences. Clonality was assessed using the Gini coefficient and diversity using the Renyi index at alpha=1, with pairwise comparisons between timepoints within each patient. Clonal relatedness, based on an edit distance of 3, and repertoire similarity, based on the Bhattacharyya coefficient, were both computed in LymphoSeq. To classify response, a linear discriminant analysis based on week-3 changes in clonality and diversity was built using the R MASS and caret packages. TCRdb obtained this table from immuneACCESS and retained in-frame rearrangements with V and J assigned. These tables miss some clones; where compared with another copy, unresolved V genes account for less than half of the shortfall, and the remainder is unexplained. That table gives V, J and clone size, and the DNA gave D and trimming. Here the sample has roughly 1,600 clones; approximately 80% occur a single time. The top ten hold roughly 50% of the sample.

The origin of this receptor is a human donor with melanoma. Sequencing was performed on blood, taken from a patient treated with checkpoint blockade. The receptor chain draws on TRBV10-1 and TRBJ2-1, and 12 junction bases match TRBD2. The DNA sequence is TGCCCGAGGCTAGCGGGGGGGCCGGAATACAATGAGCAGTTCTTC. Its protein is CPRLAGGPEYNEQFF.